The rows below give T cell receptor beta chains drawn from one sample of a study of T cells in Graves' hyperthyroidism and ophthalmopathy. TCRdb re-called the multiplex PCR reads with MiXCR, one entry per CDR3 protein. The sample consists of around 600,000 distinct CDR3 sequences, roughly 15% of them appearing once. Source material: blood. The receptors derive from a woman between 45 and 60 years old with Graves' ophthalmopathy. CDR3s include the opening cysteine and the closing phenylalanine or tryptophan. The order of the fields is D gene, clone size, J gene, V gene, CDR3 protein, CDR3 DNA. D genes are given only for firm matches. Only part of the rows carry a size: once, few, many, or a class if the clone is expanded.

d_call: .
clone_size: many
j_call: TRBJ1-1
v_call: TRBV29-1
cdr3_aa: CSVDITGTVGAFF
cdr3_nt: TGCAGCGTTGATATAACAGGGACCGTAGGAGCTTTCTTT

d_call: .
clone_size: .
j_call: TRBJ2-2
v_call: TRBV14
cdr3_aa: CASSQTGYTGELFF
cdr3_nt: TGTGCCAGCAGCCAAACAGGGTACACCGGGGAGCTGTTTTTT

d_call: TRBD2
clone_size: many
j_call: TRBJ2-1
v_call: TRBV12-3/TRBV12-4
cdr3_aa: CASQDAGDPYNEQFF
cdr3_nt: TGTGCCAGCCAGGACGCGGGAGATCCCTACAATGAGCAGTTCTTC

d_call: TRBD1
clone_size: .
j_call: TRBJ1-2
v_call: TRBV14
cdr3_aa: CASSQFRGIGYTF
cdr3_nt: TGTGCCAGCAGCCAATTCAGGGGGATCGGCTACACCTTC

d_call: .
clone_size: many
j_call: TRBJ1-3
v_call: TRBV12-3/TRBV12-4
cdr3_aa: CASSPWGIRGDEGNTIYF
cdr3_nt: TGTGCCAGCAGTCCCTGGGGGATTAGGGGGGATGAGGGAAACACCATATATTTT

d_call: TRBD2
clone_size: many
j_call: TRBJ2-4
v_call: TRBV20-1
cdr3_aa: CSARVAGVVKNIQYF
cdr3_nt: TGCAGTGCTAGAGTAGCGGGAGTCGTCAAAAACATTCAGTACTTC

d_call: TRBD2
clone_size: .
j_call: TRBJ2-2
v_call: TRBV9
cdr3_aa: CASGVAGLNTGELFF
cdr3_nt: TGTGCCAGTGGTGTAGCGGGGTTAAACACCGGGGAGCTGTTTTTT

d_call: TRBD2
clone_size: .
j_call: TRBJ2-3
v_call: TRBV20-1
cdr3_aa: CSARTNLAGALGDTQYF
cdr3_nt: TGCAGTGCCCGTACAAACCTAGCGGGCGCCCTGGGCGATACGCAGTATTTT

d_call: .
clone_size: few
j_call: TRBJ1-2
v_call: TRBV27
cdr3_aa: CASSIRGSPMRGYTF
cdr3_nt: TGTGCCAGCAGTATCAGGGGTTCTCCGATGCGTGGCTACACCTTC

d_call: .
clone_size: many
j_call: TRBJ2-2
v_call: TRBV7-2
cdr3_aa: CASSFRATGELFF
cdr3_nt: TGTGCCAGCAGCTTCAGGGCCACCGGGGAGCTGTTTTTT

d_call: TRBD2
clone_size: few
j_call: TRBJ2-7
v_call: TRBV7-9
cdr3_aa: CASSQASGSAYEQYF
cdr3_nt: TGTGCCAGCAGCCAGGCTAGCGGGAGCGCCTACGAGCAGTACTTC

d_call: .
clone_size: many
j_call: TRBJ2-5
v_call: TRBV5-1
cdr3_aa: CASSSVGLTKETQYF
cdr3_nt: TGCGCCAGCAGCTCGGTCGGACTAACGAAAGAGACCCAGTACTTC

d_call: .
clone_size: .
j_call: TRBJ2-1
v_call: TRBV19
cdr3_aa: CASSISPNRAESSYNEQFF
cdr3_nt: TGTGCCAGTAGTATAAGTCCGAACAGGGCCGAAAGCTCCTACAATGAGCAGTTCTTC

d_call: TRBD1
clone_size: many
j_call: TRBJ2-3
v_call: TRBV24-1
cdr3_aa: CATGAEGQGLRDTQYF
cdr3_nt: TGTGCCACCGGAGCCGAGGGACAGGGTCTAAGGGATACGCAGTATTTT

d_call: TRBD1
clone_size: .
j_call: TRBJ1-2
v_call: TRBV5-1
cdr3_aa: CASSHSPGTGNGYTF
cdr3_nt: TGCGCCAGCAGCCACAGTCCCGGGACAGGGAACGGCTACACCTTC

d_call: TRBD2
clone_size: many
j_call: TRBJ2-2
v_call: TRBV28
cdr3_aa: CASSPGLAGAGTGELFF
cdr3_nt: TGTGCCAGCAGTCCGGGACTAGCGGGAGCGGGCACCGGGGAGCTGTTTTTT

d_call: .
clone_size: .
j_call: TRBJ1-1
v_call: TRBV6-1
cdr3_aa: CASRHYLRNTEAFF
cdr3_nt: TGTGCCAGCCGTCATTATTTACGGAACACTGAAGCTTTCTTT

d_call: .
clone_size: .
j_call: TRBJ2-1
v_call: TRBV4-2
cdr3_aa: CASSQESRRDNEQFF
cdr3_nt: TGTGCCAGCAGCCAAGAGTCGAGGCGCGACAATGAGCAGTTCTTC

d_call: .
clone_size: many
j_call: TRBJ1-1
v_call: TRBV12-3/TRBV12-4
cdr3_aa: CASRLPSSGTSEAFF
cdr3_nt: TGTGCCAGCAGACTACCCTCGTCAGGGACTTCTGAAGCTTTCTTT

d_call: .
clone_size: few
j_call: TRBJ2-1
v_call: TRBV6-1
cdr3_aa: CASSSGNNYNEQFF
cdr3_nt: TGTGCCAGCAGTTCCGGGAACAACTACAATGAGCAGTTCTTC

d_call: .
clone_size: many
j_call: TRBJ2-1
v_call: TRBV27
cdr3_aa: CASSFRSPGPYNEQFF
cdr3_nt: TGTGCCAGCAGTTTCAGATCGCCCGGACCCTACAATGAGCAGTTCTTC

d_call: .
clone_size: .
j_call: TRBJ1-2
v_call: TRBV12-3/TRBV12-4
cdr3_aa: CASSTPGPPWGYTF
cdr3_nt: TGTGCCAGCAGCACTCCGGGACCCCCTTGGGGCTACACCTTC

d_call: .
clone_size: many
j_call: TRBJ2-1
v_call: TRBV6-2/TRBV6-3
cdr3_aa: CASSSTQSSYNEQFF
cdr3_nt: TGTGCCAGCAGTTCGACCCAGAGCTCCTACAATGAGCAGTTCTTC

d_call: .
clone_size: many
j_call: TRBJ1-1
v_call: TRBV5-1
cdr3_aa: CASSLELSGTEAFF
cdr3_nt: TGCGCCAGCAGCTTGGAGCTGTCGGGCACTGAAGCTTTCTTT

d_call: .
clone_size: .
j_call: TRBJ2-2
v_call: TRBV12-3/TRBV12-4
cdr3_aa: CASIWGWGAGELFF
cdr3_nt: TGTGCCAGCATTTGGGGATGGGGAGCCGGGGAGCTGTTTTTT

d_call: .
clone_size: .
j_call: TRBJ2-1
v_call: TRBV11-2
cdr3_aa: CASGLVGGTTYNEQFF
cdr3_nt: TGTGCCAGCGGCTTAGTAGGGGGGACTACCTACAATGAGCAGTTCTTC

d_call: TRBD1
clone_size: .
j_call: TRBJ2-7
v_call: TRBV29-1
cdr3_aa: CSVQGTGGSYEQYF
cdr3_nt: TGCAGCGTCCAGGGGACAGGTGGATCCTACGAGCAGTACTTC

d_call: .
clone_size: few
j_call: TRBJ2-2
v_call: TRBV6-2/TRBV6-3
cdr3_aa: CASSHRGRAGELFF
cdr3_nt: TGTGCCAGCAGTCACAGGGGGAGGGCCGGGGAGCTGTTTTTT

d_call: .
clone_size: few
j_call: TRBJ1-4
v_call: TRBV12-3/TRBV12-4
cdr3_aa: CASSLTRNEDEKLFF
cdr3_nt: TGTGCCAGCAGTTTAACTCGCAACGAGGATGAAAAACTGTTTTTT

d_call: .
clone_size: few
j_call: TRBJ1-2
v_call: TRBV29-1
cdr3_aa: CSVDRGVGYTF
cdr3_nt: TGCAGCGTTGACCGGGGGGTAGGCTACACCTTC

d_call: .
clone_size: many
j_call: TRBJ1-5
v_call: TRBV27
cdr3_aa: CASGRRGQAGQPQHF
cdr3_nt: TGTGCCAGCGGCCGACGGGGGCAGGCCGGGCAGCCCCAGCATTTT

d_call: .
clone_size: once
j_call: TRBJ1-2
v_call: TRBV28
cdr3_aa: CANSTITGGYTF
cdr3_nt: TGTGCCAACAGTACGATCACGGGAGGCTACACCTTC

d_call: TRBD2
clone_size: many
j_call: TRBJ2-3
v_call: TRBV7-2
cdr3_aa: CASSKGTSGLGTQYF
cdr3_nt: TGTGCCAGCAGCAAGGGGACTAGCGGGTTAGGTACGCAGTATTTT

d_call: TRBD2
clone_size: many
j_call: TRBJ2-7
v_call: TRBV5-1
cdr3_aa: CASSVTSGRSHEQYF
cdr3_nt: TGCGCCAGCAGCGTGACTAGCGGGAGATCCCACGAGCAGTACTTC

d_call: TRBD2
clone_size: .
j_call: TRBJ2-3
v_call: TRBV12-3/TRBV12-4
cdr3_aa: CASSSIAGGVTDTQYF
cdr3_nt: TGTGCCAGCAGCTCTATAGCGGGAGGAGTCACAGATACGCAGTATTTT

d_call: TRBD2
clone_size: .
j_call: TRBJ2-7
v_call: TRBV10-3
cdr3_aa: CAISESASGAYEQYF
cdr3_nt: TGTGCCATCAGTGAGTCGGCTAGCGGGGCCTACGAGCAGTACTTC

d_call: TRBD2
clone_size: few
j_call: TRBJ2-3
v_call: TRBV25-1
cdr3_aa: CASSEFEREGLDTQYF
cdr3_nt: TGTGCCAGCAGTGAATTTGAGCGGGAGGGCCTTGATACGCAGTATTTT

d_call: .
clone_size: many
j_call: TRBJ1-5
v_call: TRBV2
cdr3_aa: CASSEGLRDNSQPQHF
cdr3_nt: TGTGCCAGCAGTGAGGGTCTCCGGGACAATAGCCAGCCCCAGCATTTT

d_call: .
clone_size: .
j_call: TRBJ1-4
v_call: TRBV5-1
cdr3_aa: CASSLQGSNEKPFF
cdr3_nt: TGCGCCAGCAGCTTACAGGGTTCTAATGAAAAACCGTTTTTT

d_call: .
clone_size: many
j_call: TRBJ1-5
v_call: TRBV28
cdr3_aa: CASSFQDGGGGNQPQHF
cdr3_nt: TGTGCCAGCAGTTTTCAAGATGGGGGGGGAGGCAATCAGCCCCAGCATTTT

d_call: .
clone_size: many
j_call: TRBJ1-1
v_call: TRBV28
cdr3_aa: CASTDTTNTEAFF
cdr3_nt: TGTGCCAGCACTGACACGACGAACACTGAAGCTTTCTTT

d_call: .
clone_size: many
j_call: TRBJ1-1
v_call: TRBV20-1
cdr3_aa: CSARLVTEAFF
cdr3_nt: TGCAGTGCTAGACTGGTGACTGAAGCTTTCTTT

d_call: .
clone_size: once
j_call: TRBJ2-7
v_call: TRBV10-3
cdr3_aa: CAILGREQYF
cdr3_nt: TGTGCCATCCTGGGGCGCGAGCAGTACTTC

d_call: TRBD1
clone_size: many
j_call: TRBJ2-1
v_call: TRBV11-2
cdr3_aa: CASSAAGGVWNEQFF
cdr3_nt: TGTGCCAGCAGCGCGGCAGGGGGCGTGTGGAATGAGCAGTTCTTC

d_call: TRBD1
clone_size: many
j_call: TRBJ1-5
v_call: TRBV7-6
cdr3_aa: CASSRGQGPNQPQHF
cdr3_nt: TGTGCCAGCAGCCGCGGACAGGGTCCCAATCAGCCCCAGCATTTT

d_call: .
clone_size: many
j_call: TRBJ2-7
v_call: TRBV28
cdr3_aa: CASSRSQGTYYEQYF
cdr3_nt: TGTGCCAGCAGTCGATCTCAGGGGACGTACTACGAGCAGTACTTC

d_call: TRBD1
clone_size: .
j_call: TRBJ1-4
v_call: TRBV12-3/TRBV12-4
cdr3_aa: CASRRQGETATNEKLFF
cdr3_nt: TGTGCCAGCAGGCGACAGGGGGAAACTGCAACTAATGAAAAACTGTTTTTT

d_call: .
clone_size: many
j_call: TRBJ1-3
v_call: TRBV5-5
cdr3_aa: CASSLLAVSGNTIYF
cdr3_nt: TGTGCCAGCAGCTTGCTGGCGGTCTCTGGAAACACCATATATTTT

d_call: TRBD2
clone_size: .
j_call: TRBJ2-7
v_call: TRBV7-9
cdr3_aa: CASSLDGAGGDYEQYF
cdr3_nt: TGTGCCAGCAGCTTAGATGGTGCGGGAGGGGATTACGAGCAGTACTTC

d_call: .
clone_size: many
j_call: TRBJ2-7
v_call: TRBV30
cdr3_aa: CAWRWRGLSYEQYF
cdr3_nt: TGTGCCTGGAGGTGGAGGGGGCTCAGCTACGAGCAGTACTTC